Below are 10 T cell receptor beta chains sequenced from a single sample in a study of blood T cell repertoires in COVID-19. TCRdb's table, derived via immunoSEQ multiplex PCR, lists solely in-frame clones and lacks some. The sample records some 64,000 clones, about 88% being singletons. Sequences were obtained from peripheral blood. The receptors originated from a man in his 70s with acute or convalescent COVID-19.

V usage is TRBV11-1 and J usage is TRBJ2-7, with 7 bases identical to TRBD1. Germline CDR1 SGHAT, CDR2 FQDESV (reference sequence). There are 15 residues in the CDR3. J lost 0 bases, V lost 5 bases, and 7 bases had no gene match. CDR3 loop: CASSGRQGSSYEQYF. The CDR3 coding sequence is TGTGCCAGCAGCGGCCGACAGGGAAGCTCCTACGAGCAGTACTTC. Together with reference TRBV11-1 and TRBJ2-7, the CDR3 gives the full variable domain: EAEVAQSPRYKITEKSQAVAFWCDPISGHATLYWYRQILGQGPELLVQFQDESVVDDSQLPKDRFSAERLKGVDSTLKIQPAELGDSAMYLCASSGRQGSSYEQYFGPGTRLTVT.

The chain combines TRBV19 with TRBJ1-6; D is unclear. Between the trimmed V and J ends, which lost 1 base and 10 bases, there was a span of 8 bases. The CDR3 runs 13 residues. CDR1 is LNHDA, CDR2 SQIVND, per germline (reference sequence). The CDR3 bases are TGTGCCAGTAGTATAGCACTTAACTCACCCCTCCACTTT. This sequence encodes CASSIALNSPLHF.

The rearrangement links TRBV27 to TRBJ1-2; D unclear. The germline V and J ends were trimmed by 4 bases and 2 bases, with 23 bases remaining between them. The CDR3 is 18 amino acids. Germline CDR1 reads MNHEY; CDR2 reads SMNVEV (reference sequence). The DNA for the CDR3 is TGTGCCAGCAGTTCGATCGTCTTGACTCCAACGAGGAACTATGGCTACACCTTC. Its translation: CASSSIVLTPTRNYGYTF.

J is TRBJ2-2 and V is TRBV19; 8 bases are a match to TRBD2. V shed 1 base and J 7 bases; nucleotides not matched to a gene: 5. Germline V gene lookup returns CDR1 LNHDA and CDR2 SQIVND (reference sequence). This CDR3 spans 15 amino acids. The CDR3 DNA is TGTGCCAGTAGTATAGTCGGGACTAGGCGCGGGGAGCTGTTTTTT. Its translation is CASSIVGTRRGELFF.

As DNA, the CDR3 is TGTGCCAGCAGCGTTGACAGGGTTGAGACCCAGTACTTC. This encodes CASSVDRVETQYF. The chain joins TRBV28 to TRBJ2-5, with 7 bases matching TRBD1. The CDR3 contains 13 residues. Germline V gene lookup returns CDR1 MDHEN and CDR2 SYDVKM. The ends lost 6 bases at V and 5 bases at J; junction bases unmatched: 6.

CDR3 sequence: CASRPIQGTMNTEAFF. CDR3 bases: TGTGCCAGCAGGCCGATACAGGGAACAATGAACACTGAAGCTTTCTTT. This sequence joins TRBV6-6 and TRBJ1-1; maybe TRBD1 (6 bases). The CDR3 runs to 16 residues. The germline gives CDR1 MNHNY, CDR2 SVGAGI (reference sequence). V was clipped by 6 bases and J by 0 bases, with 17 bases between them.

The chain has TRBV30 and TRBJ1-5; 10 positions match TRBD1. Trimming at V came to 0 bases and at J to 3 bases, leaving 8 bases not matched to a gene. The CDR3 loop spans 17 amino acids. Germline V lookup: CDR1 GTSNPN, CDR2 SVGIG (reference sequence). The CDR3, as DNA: TGTGCCTGGAGTGTAAAAGGACAGGGGGACATCAATCAGCCCCAGCATTTT. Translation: CAWSVKGQGDINQPQHF.

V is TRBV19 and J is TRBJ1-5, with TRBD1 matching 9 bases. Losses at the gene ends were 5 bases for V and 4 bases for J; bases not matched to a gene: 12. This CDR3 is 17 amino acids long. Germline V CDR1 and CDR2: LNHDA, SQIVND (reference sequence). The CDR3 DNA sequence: TGTGCCAGTAGTGGTCACCGGGACAGGGCAGCAAATCAGCCCCAGCATTTT. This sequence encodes CASSGHRDRAANQPQHF.

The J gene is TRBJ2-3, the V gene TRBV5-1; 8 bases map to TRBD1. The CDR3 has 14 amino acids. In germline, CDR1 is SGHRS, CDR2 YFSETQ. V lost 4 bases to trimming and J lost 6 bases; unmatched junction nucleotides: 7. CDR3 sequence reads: CASSRTGSADTQYF. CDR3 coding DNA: TGCGCCAGCAGCCGGACAGGGTCAGCGGATACGCAGTATTTT.

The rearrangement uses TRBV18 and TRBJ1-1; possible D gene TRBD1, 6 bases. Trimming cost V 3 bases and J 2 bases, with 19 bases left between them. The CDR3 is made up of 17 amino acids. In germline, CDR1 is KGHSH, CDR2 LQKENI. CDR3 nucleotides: TGTGCCAGCTCACCCCCTGGCAGGGGCGCACCTAACACTGAAGCTTTCTTT. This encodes CASSPPGRGAPNTEAFF.